Listed below are T cell receptor beta chains from one sample, sequenced in a study of cytomegalovirus exposure and HLA in healthy donors. Profiled with immunoSEQ multiplex PCR; TCRdb holds only in-frame clones, not every one. The repertoire has over 200,000 clones, 82% of them found once; the top ten carry roughly 5.5%. The material sequenced was PBMCs. These receptors originate from a man between 40 and 49 years old in good health and CMV-seropositive. The CDR3 runs from the conserved cysteine through the conserved F or W. A D gene is named only where the DNA matches it firmly. Expanded clones get a size class; other rows say once, few or many, or leave the size out.

. | TRBJ2-1 | TRBV19 | . | TGTGCCAGTAGTAGCCGAGGGGGAGTCAATGAGCAGTTCTTC | CASSSRGGVNEQFF
TRBD1 | TRBJ1-2 | TRBV7-2 | . | TGTGCCAGCAGCTTAACGGACAGGGCGGGGTATGGCTACACCTTC | CASSLTDRAGYGYTF
. | TRBJ1-5 | TRBV4-1 | . | TGCGCCAGCAGCCAAGTCGGGGGGGCGAGCAATCAGCCCCAGCATTTT | CASSQVGGASNQPQHF
TRBD1 | TRBJ2-7 | TRBV30 | . | TGTGCCTGGAGTCGGACCGGGACAGGGAAGGAGCAGTACTTC | CAWSRTGTGKEQYF
. | TRBJ1-5 | TRBV4-1 | . | TGCGCCAGCAGCCCCGGACCCGGAGGTCAGCCCCAGCATTTT | CASSPGPGGQPQHF
TRBD2 | TRBJ2-3 | TRBV4-2 | few | TGTGCCAGCAGCCATAATCCCCAGCGGGAGGGTAATACGCAGTATTTT | CASSHNPQREGNTQYF
TRBD2 | TRBJ2-7 | TRBV6-5 | . | TGTGCCAGCAGCCGGACTAGCGGGAGACCCTACGAGCAGTACTTC | CASSRTSGRPYEQYF
TRBD1 | TRBJ2-3 | TRBV2 | . | TGTGCCAGCACCGACAGGGTCACAGATACGCAGTATTTT | CASTDRVTDTQYF
TRBD2 | TRBJ2-5 | TRBV4-1 | . | TGCGCCAGCAGCCAAGATAGGGCTAGCGGGATTGTGACCCAGTACTTC | CASSQDRASGIVTQYF
. | TRBJ1-1 | TRBV6-5 | once | TGTGCCAGCAGGACCACAGGGTTCTTCTCTGAAGCTTTCTTT | CASRTTGFFSEAFF
TRBD1 | TRBJ1-5 | TRBV6-5 | . | TGTGCCAGCAGTGGGACAGGGAGCAATCAGCCCCAGCATTTT | CASSGTGSNQPQHF
. | TRBJ2-2 | TRBV29-1 | . | TGCAGCGTTGCCTTAGAAGGGAGAACCGGGGAGCTGTTTTTT | CSVALEGRTGELFF
. | TRBJ1-1 | TRBV5-1 | few | TGCGCCAGCAGCCCCGGGACACTGAACACTGAAGCTTTCTTT | CASSPGTLNTEAFF
. | TRBJ2-3 | TRBV15 | . | TGTGCCACCAGCAGAGCACGACAAAACACAGATACGCAGTATTTT | CATSRARQNTDTQYF
. | TRBJ2-6 | TRBV30 | . | TGTGCCTGGACCGGGGGAGCTGGGGCCAACGTCCTGACTTTC | CAWTGGAGANVLTF
. | TRBJ2-1 | TRBV30 | . | TGTGCCTGGAGTGTACAAACTAGCACCGATGAGCAGTTCTTC | CAWSVQTSTDEQFF
. | TRBJ2-1 | TRBV6-1 | . | TGTGCCAGCAGAGCCGGGACTTACAATGAGCAGTTCTTC | CASRAGTYNEQFF
TRBD1 | TRBJ1-1 | TRBV7-2 | . | TGTGCCAGCAGCTTAGCGCGGGACAGTCTTAACACTGAAGCTTTCTTT | CASSLARDSLNTEAFF
TRBD2 | TRBJ2-2 | TRBV5-1 | . | TGCGCCAGCAGCTTCCTAGCGGGAGGCACCGGGGAGCTGTTTTTT | CASSFLAGGTGELFF
. | TRBJ1-1 | TRBV6-1 | . | TGTGCCAGCAGTGAAAAGGCGGTGAACACTGAAGCTTTCTTT | CASSEKAVNTEAFF
. | TRBJ2-5 | TRBV5-1 | . | TGCGCCAGCAGCTTGGCCCGAGCAGGGGACCTCCCGGAGACCCAGTACTTC | CASSLARAGDLPETQYF
. | TRBJ1-2 | TRBV4-2 | . | TGTGCCAGCAGCCAGGAACCGGGCCCCGGGGAGTACACCTTC | CASSQEPGPGEYTF
. | TRBJ1-6 | TRBV5-1 | . | TGCGCCAGCAGGCCCGTGACAGTTCATAATTCACCCCTCCACTTT | CASRPVTVHNSPLHF
TRBD1 | TRBJ2-7 | TRBV27 | . | TGTGCCAGCAGTTTATATACAGGGGTGACAGAGCAGTACTTC | CASSLYTGVTEQYF
. | TRBJ2-1 | TRBV9 | . | TGTGCCAGCAGCGTAGCAGGGGTGGGGTCTGAGCAGTTCTTC | CASSVAGVGSEQFF
TRBD2 | TRBJ2-3 | TRBV11-2 | once | TGTGCCAGCAGCTTAGGGACTAGCGGTCTGAGCACAGATACGCAGTATTTT | CASSLGTSGLSTDTQYF
TRBD2 | TRBJ2-3 | TRBV7-9 | . | TGTGCCAGCAGTCCCTTGCGGGAGAGGCCCCAACCACAAAATACGCAGTATTTT | CASSPLRERPQPQNTQYF
TRBD2 | TRBJ2-1 | TRBV27 | . | TGTGCCAGCACCCCCGGGGCGGGAGGCGCCTACAATGAGCAGTTCTTC | CASTPGAGGAYNEQFF
. | TRBJ1-5 | TRBV2 | . | TGTGCCAGCAGTGATCAGGGTCAGCCCCAGCATTTT | CASSDQGQPQHF
. | TRBJ2-1 | TRBV15 | . | TGTGCCACCAGCAGAGGGGGAGCGGAGTACAATGAGCAGTTCTTC | CATSRGGAEYNEQFF
TRBD1 | TRBJ2-2 | TRBV14 | . | TGTGCCAGCCGGGACAGGGGATACACCGGGGAGCTGTTTTTT | CASRDRGYTGELFF
. | TRBJ1-4 | TRBV27 | . | TGTGCCAGCAGCCCTTTAGCGGTCAGGAATAATGAAAAACTGTTTTTT | CASSPLAVRNNEKLFF
TRBD1 | TRBJ1-2 | TRBV29-1 | . | TGCAGCGTTGACACAGGGGTTAACTATGGCTACACCTTC | CSVDTGVNYGYTF
. | TRBJ1-2 | TRBV6-5 | . | TGTGCCAGCAGTTACTTGACGGGGTTAAACTATGGCTACACCTTC | CASSYLTGLNYGYTF
TRBD1 | TRBJ1-2 | TRBV28 | . | TGTGCCAGCAGTTTAAGGGACAGGGGTTATGGCTACACCTTC | CASSLRDRGYGYTF
TRBD1 | TRBJ1-4 | TRBV19 | once | TGTGCCAGTAGTACCGGCCGACAGGGGCACAATGAAAAACTGTTTTTT | CASSTGRQGHNEKLFF
TRBD1 | TRBJ2-1 | TRBV7-8 | . | TGTGCCAGCAGCGGGTGGGGACAGAATGAGCAGTTCTTC | CASSGWGQNEQFF
. | TRBJ1-1 | TRBV5-1 | . | TGCGCCAGCAGCATGGGCACTCTGAACACTGAAGCTTTCTTT | CASSMGTLNTEAFF
TRBD2 | TRBJ2-1 | TRBV5-5 | . | TGTGCCAGCAGCGCTCGGGAGGGTGCCTACAATGAGCAGTTCTTC | CASSAREGAYNEQFF
TRBD1 | TRBJ1-1 | TRBV27 | few | TGTGCCAGTTGCGGGACAGGGCGGGGTGAAGCTTTCTTT | CASCGTGRGEAFF
. | TRBJ2-7 | TRBV7-2 | once | TGTGCCAGCAGCCCGACTAGATGGTACGAGCAGTACTTC | CASSPTRWYEQYF
. | TRBJ1-5 | TRBV14 | . | TGTGCCAGCAGCCAGAACCCTTCGGGGCAGCCCCAGCATTTT | CASSQNPSGQPQHF
TRBD1 | TRBJ1-2 | TRBV29-1 | few | TGCAGCGCCGGAGCAGGACAGGGAAGTGGCTACACCTTC | CSAGAGQGSGYTF
. | TRBJ2-7 | TRBV9 | . | TGTGCCAGCAGCTCGGCGACCGGGAGAACCTACGAGCAGTACTTC | CASSSATGRTYEQYF
TRBD2 | TRBJ2-7 | TRBV5-1 | once | TGCGCCAGCAGCTTAGCGGGAGTAAAGTACGAGCAGTACTTC | CASSLAGVKYEQYF
. | TRBJ1-1 | TRBV5-6 | . | TGTGCCAGCAGCTTGGTGAGTCGGGTGAACACTGAAGCTTTCTTT | CASSLVSRVNTEAFF
. | TRBJ2-1 | TRBV6-1 | . | TGTGCCAGCACCGAGACAGAACGGAATGAGCAGTTCTTC | CASTETERNEQFF
. | TRBJ1-3 | TRBV5-6 | . | TGTGCCAGCAGCTTAGGAGGGGCTGGAAACACCATATATTTT | CASSLGGAGNTIYF
. | TRBJ2-1 | TRBV4-1 | . | TGCGCCAGCAGCCAAGGATTGAGTTTATATGAGCAGTTCTTC | CASSQGLSLYEQFF
. | TRBJ2-5 | TRBV6-1 | . | TGTGCCAGCAGTACTGACACGCCAGGGACCCAGTACTTC | CASSTDTPGTQYF
TRBD1 | TRBJ2-5 | TRBV2 | few | TGTGCCAGCAGTGGAGACAGGGTGTTCGAGACCCAGTACTTC | CASSGDRVFETQYF
. | TRBJ1-5 | TRBV30 | . | TGTGCCTGGAGTTTGGCCACAGGGAGTGGCGCGATCAATCAGCCCCAGCATTTT | CAWSLATGSGAINQPQHF